This TCR beta chain is from a study of lymphopenia after photon versus proton radiotherapy. The repertoire was sequenced with immunoSEQ multiplex PCR; TCRdb's copy has only in-frame clones and lacks some. The sample lists about 15,000 clones; over 75% were seen once. Study conclusions and caveats: Oligoclonal CD8+ Temra expansion after nadir drove photon patients' diversity drop.

Concerning this clone itself: Its antigen is still unknown.

This TCR was sampled from a man between 65 and 85 years old with pancreatic cancer. Sequencing was performed on peripheral blood, taken from a patient treated with proton-based radiotherapy.

The CDR3 DNA follows: TGTGCCAGTAGCCAACTCAGGGAGAGCTCTGGAAACACCATATATTTT. Translation gives CASSQLRESSGNTIYF. This chain connects TRBV19 to TRBJ1-3; D might be TRBD1 (5 bases). The V gene lost 6 bases and the J gene lost 0 bases, with 15 bases spanning the gap. Per the germline V gene, CDR1 is LNHDA and CDR2 is SQIVND (reference sequence). CDR3 length: 16 residues.